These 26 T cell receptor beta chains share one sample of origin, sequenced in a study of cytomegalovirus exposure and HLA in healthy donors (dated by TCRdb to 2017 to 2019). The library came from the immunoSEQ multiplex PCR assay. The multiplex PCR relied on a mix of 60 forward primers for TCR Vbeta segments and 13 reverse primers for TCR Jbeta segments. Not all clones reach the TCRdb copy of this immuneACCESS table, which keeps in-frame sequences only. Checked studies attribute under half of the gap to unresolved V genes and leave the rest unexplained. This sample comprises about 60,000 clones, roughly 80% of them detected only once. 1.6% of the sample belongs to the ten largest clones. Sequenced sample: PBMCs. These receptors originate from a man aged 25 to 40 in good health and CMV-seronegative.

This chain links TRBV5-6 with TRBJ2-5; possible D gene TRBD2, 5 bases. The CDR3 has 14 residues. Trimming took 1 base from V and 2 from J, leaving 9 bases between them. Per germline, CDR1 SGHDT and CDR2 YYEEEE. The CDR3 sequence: CASSLRGSQETQYF. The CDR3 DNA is TGTGCCAGCAGCTTGCGGGGATCACAAGAGACCCAGTACTTC. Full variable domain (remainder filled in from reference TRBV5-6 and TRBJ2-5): DAGVTQSPTHLIKTRGQQVTLRCSPKSGHDTVSWYQQALGQGPQFIFQYYEEEERQRGNFPDRFSGHQFPNYSSELNVNALLLGDSALYLCASSLRGSQETQYFGPGTRLLVL.

The CDR3 DNA reads as TGTGCCAGCAGCAAGACAGGGATCCGATCGGGATACGAGCAGTACTTC. Protein product: CASSKTGIRSGYEQYF. This chain connects TRBV6-6 to TRBJ2-7; 7 nucleotides align to TRBD1. The CDR3 is 16 residues long. With 6 bases clipped from V and 4 bases from J, the junction kept 15 bases outside the gene matches. Germline CDR1 MNHNY, CDR2 SVGAGI (reference sequence).

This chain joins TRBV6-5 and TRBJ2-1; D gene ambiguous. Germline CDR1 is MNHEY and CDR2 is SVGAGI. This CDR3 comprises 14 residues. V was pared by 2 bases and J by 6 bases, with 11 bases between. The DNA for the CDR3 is TGTGCCAGCAGTTACCGATTAGCCGGCAATGAGCAGTTCTTC. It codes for CASSYRLAGNEQFF.

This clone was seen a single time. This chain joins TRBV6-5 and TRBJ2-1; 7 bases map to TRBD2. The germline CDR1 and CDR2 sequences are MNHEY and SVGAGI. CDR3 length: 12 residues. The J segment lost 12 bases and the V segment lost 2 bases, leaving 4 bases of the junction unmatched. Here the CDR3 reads CASSYRGRGQFF. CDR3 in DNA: TGTGCCAGCAGTTACCGCGGGAGAGGGCAGTTCTTC.

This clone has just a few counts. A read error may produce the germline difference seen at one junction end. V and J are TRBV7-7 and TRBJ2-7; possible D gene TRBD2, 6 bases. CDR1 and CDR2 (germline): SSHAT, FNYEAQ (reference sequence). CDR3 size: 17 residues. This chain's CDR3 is CASSLAVIHPGWCEQYF. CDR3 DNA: TGTGCTAGCAGCTTAGCGGTAATTCATCCGGGGTGGTGCGAGCAGTACTTC.

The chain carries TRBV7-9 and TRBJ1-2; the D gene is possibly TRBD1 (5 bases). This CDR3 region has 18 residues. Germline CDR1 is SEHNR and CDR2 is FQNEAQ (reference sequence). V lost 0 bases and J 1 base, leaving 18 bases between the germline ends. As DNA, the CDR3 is TGTGCCAGCAGCTTAGCCCCAGGATCGGGGGATAATAACTATGGCTACACCTTC. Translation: CASSLAPGSGDNNYGYTF.

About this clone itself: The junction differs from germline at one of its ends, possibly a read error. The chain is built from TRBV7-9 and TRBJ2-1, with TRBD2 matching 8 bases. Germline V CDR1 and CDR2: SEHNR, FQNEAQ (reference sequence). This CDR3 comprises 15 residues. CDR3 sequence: CASSSGTSVYNGQFF. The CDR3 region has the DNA TGTGCCAGCAGCTCCGGGACTAGTGTTTACAATGGGCAGTTCTTC.

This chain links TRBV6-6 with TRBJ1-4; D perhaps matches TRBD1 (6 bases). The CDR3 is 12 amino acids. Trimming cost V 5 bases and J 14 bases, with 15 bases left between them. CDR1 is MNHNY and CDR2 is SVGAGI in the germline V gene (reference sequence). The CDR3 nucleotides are TGTGCCAGCAGTCCTACAGGGTATGAGCTGTTTTTT. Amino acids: CASSPTGYELFF.

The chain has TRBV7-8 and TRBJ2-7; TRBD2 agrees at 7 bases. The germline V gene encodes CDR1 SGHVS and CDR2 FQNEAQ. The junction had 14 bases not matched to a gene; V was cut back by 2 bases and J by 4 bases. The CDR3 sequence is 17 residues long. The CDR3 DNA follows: TGTGCCAGCAGCTTAAAGGTCGTGGGGGGGGTAGTTTACGAGCAGTACTTC. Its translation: CASSLKVVGGVVYEQYF.

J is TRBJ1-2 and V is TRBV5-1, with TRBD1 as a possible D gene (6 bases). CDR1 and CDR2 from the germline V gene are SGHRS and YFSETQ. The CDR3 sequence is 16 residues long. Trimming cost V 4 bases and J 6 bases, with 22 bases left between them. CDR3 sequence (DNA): TGCGCCAGCAGCCCGACCGGGACGGGGGCGGGAGATGGCTACACCTTC. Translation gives CASSPTGTGAGDGYTF.

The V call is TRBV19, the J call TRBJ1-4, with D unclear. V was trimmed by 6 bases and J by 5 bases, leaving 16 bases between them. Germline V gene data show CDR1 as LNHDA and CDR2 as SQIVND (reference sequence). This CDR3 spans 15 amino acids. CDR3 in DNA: TGTGCCAGTAGACTGGGAGGGCAGGACAATGAAAAACTGTTTTTT. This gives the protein CASRLGGQDNEKLFF. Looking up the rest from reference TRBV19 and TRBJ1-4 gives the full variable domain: DGGITQSPKYLFRKEGQNVTLSCEQNLNHDAMYWYRQDPGQGLRLIYYSQIVNDFQKGDIAEGYSVSREKKESFPLTVTSAQKNPTAFYLCASRLGGQDNEKLFFGSGTQLSVL.

The CDR3 sequence is CASSTDRGYGYGYTF. The CDR3 bases are TGTGCCAGTAGTACAGACAGGGGGTATGGCTATGGCTACACCTTC. J is TRBJ1-2 and V is TRBV19, with 9 nucleotides matching TRBD1. Losses at the gene ends were 4 bases for V and 4 bases for J; bases not matched to a gene: 7. The CDR3 runs 15 residues. Germline V gene lookup returns CDR1 LNHDA and CDR2 SQIVND (reference sequence).

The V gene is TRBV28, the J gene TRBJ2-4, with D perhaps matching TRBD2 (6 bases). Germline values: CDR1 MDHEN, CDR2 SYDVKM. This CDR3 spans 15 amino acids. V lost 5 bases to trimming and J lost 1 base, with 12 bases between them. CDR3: CASSQLALAKNIQYF. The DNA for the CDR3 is TGTGCCAGCAGTCAACTAGCCCTCGCCAAAAACATTCAGTACTTC.

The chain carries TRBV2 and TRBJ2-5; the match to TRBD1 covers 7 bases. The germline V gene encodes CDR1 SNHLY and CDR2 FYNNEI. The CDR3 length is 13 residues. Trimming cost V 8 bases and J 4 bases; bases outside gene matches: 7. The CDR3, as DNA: TGTGCCAGCCACAGGGGACCCCGAGAGACCCAGTACTTC. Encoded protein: CASHRGPRETQYF.

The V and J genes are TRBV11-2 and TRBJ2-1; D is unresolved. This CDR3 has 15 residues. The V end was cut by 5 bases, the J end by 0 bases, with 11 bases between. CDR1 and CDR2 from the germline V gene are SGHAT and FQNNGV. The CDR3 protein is CASSPRRSSYNEQFF. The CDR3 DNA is TGTGCCAGCAGCCCCAGAAGGAGCTCCTACAATGAGCAGTTCTTC.

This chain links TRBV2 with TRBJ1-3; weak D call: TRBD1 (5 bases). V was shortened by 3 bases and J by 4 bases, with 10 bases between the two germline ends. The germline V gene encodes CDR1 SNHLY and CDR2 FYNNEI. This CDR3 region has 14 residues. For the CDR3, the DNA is TGTGCCAGCAGTGACAGGGTTTGGGGAAACACCATATATTTT. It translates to CASSDRVWGNTIYF.

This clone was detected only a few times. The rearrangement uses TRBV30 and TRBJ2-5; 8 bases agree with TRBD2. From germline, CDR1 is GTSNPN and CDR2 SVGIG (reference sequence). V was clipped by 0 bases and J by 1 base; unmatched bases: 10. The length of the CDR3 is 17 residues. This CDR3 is CAWSVHGRAGGQETQYF. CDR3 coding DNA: TGTGCCTGGAGTGTTCATGGGAGGGCGGGGGGCCAAGAGACCCAGTACTTC. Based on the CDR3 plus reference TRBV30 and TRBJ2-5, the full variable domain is SQTIHQWPATLVQPVGSPLSLECTVEGTSNPNLYWYRQAAGRGLQLLFYSVGIGQISSEVPQNLSASRPQDRQFILSSKKLLLSDSGFYLCAWSVHGRAGGQETQYFGPGTRLLVL.

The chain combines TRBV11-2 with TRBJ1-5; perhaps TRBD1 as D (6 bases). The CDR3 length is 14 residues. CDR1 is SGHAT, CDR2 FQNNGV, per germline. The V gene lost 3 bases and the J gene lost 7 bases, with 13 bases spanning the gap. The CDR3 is CASSFGGAGQPQHF. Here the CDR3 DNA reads TGTGCCAGCAGCTTTGGGGGGGCTGGGCAGCCCCAGCATTTT.

The DNA for the CDR3 is TGTGCCAGTAGTATCGTGAGGACAGGTGTACGCCGAGCGGCCTACGAGCAGTACTTC. It specifies CASSIVRTGVRRAAYEQYF. V gene TRBV19 combines with J gene TRBJ2-7; 7 positions match TRBD1. This CDR3 has 19 residues. From germline, CDR1 is LNHDA and CDR2 SQIVND (reference sequence). V was clipped by 3 bases and J by 2 bases; unmatched bases: 19.

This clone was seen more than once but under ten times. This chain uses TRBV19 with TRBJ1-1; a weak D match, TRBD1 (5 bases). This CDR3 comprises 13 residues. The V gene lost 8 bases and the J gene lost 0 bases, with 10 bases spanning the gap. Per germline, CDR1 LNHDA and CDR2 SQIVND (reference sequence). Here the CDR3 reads CASLRDLNTEAFF. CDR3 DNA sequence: TGTGCCAGTCTAAGGGACTTGAACACTGAAGCTTTCTTT.

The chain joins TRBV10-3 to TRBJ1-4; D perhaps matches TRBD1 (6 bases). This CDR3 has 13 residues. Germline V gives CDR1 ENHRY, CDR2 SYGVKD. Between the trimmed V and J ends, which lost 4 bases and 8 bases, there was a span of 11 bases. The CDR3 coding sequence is TGTGCCATCAGTGGACAGGAATACGAAAAACTGTTTTTT. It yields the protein CAISGQEYEKLFF.

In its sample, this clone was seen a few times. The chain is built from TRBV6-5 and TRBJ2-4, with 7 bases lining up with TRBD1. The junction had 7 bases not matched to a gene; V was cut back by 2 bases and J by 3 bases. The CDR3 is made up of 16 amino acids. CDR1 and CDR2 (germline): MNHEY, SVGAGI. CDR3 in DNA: TGTGCCAGCAGTTACACCCAGGGGGTGGGCAAAAACATTCAGTACTTC. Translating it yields CASSYTQGVGKNIQYF.

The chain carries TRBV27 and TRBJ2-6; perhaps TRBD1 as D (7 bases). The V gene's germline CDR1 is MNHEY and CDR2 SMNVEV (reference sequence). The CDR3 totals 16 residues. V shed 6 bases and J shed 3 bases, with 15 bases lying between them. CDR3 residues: CASRPVRGVGANVLTF. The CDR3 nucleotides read TGTGCCAGCAGACCCGTCAGGGGGGTTGGGGCCAACGTCCTGACTTTC.

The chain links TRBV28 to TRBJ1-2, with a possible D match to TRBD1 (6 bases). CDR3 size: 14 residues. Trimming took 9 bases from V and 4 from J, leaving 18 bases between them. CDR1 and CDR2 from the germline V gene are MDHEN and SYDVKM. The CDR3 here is CASNERTAFYGYTF. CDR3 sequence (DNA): TGTGCCAGTAACGAACGGACAGCATTCTATGGCTACACCTTC.

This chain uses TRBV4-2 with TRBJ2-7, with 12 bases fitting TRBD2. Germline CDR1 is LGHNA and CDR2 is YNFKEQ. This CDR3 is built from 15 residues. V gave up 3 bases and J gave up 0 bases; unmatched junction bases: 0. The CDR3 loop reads CASSQGLAGSYEQYF. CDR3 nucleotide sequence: TGTGCCAGCAGCCAGGGACTAGCGGGCTCCTACGAGCAGTACTTC.

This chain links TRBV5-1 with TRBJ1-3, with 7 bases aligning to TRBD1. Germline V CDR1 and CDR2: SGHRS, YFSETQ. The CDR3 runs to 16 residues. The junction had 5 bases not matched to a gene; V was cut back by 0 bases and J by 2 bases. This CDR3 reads CASSLEWQGAGNTIYF. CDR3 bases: TGCGCCAGCAGCTTGGAATGGCAGGGGGCTGGAAACACCATATATTTT.